This T cell receptor beta chain was recorded in a study of cytomegalovirus exposure and HLA in healthy donors. Study-wide points: Common viral pathogens were later found to be apparently linked to several of the most significant clusters. The records held CMV serostatus as the only immune exposure information. The authors confirmed in vitro that a few CMV-associated chains were specific for CMV antigens.

This clone was seen a single time. The antigen is not known. Likely unrecorded immune exposures existed in these nominally healthy donors. The primer mix had 60 Vbeta and 13 Jbeta primers. Libraries were prepared by immunoSEQ multiplex PCR; TCRdb keeps only in-frame clonotypes and omits some of them. The data contain over 95,000 clones, about 79% of them singletons. CDR1 is SGHTA, CDR2 FQGNSA, per germline. CDR3 length equals 14 residues. V lost 4 bases and J lost 10, with 17 bases in between. The rearrangement links TRBV7-2 to TRBJ2-1; TRBD2 is a possible D gene (5 bases). This clonotype originated in a woman younger than 35 in good health and CMV-seronegative. Sequenced input: PBMCs. Here the CDR3 reads CASSSEGLDREQFF. The CDR3, as DNA: TGTGCCAGCAGCTCCGAAGGACTTGACCGCGAGCAGTTCTTC. The full variable domain, its missing parts supplied by reference TRBV7-2 and TRBJ2-1, is GAGVSQSPSNKVTEKGKDVELRCDPISGHTALYWYRQSLGQGLEFLIYFQGNSAPDKSGLPSDRFSAERTGGSVSTLTIQRTQQEDSAVYLCASSSEGLDREQFFGPGTRLTVL.